This TCR beta chain was profiled in a study of OX40 agonist ivuxolimab in advanced cancers. Study results and caveats: By week 6 at 0.1 to 3.0 mg/kg, blood CD4+ and CD8+ T cells had expanded clonally.

A remark on this clone: The antigen remains undetermined.

The CDR3 has 15 amino acids. The V gene's germline CDR1 is LNHDA and CDR2 SQIVND (reference sequence). Repertoires were generated with immunoSEQ multiplex PCR, while TCRdb's copy carries only in-frame clones and drops some. This sample has tens of thousands of clones, with 91% found just once. The sequence was collected from an adult with an advanced solid tumor such as melanoma, head and neck, liver or kidney cancer. The source material was CD4+ or CD8+ T cells sorted from blood, sampled in a trial of the OX40 agonist ivuxolimab. The chain is built from TRBV19 and TRBJ2-5; 12 bases align to TRBD2. The closer fit of TRBJ2-7 to the DNA end suggests the J call may be wrong. Written as DNA, the CDR3 is TGTGCCAGTAGTCCCCGGACTAGCGGGATCCACGAGCAGTACTTC. Translation gives CASSPRTSGIHEQYF.